This T cell receptor (beta chain) was observed in a study of blood T cell repertoires in COVID-19. Whole-study context: The United States, Italy and Spain were the sources of the acute and convalescent COVID-19 samples. T cells, B-cell-depleted T cells, or PBMCs supplied cDNA or gDNA.

Germline V gives CDR1 SQVTM, CDR2 ANQGSEA. CDR3 size: 14 residues. V gave up 5 bases and J gave up 0 bases, with 11 bases separating them. Per the original data handling: Amplification of reference gene primers provided the estimated nucleated cell counts. Clones were sequenced by immunoSEQ multiplex PCR, and TCRdb holds only the in-frame ones, with some missing. V and J calls and clone size follow that table, whereas D and trimming were derived from the DNA. The sample includes some 100,000 clones, roughly nine tenths of them seen just once. This chain links TRBV29-1 with TRBJ1-3, with a weak D call TRBD1 (5 bases). This TCR was recovered from a man aged 60-69 years with acute or convalescent COVID-19. Sequencing was done on a sample of peripheral blood. CDR3 DNA: TGCAGCGTTTCCAGGGCTAACTCTGGAAACACCATATATTTT. Its protein is CSVSRANSGNTIYF.